This entry concerns a single TCR beta chain. What it recognizes is unknown. These data belong to a study of shared clonotypes between healthy human individuals. Study findings and constraints: Non-shared clonotypes showed lower generation probabilities than clonotypes common to all four donors.

Sequenced by immunoSEQ multiplex PCR; TCRdb stores in-frame clones only, minus some. The data contain roughly 1.5 million clones, 98% of them singletons. The source is a man aged 25 to 40 in good health. Material: naive CD4+ T cells sorted from blood. Subset given: CD45RA+ positively selected.

CDR3 region: CSVSPRGDEQYF. DNA for the CDR3: TGCAGCGTGAGTCCCAGGGGTGACGAGCAGTACTTC. The genes are TRBV29-1 and TRBJ2-7, with D perhaps matching TRBD1 (6 bases). The CDR3 consists of 12 residues. CDR1 SQVTM and CDR2 ANQGSEA come from the germline V gene. Trimming removed 6 bases from V and 5 bases from J, with 14 bases in between.